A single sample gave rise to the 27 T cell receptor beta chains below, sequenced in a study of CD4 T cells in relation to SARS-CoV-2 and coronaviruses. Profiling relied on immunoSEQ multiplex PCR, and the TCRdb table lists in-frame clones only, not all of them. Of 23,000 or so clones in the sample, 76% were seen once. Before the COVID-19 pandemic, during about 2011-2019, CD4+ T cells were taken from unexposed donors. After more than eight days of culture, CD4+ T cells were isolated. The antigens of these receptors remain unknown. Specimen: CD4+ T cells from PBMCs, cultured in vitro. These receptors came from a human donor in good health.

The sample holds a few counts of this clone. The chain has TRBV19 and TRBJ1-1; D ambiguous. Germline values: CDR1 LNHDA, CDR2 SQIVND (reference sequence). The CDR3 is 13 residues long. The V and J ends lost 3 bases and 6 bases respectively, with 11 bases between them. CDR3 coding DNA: TGTGCCAGTAGTATGGGAGGACTATCTGAAGCTTTCTTT. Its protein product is CASSMGGLSEAFF.

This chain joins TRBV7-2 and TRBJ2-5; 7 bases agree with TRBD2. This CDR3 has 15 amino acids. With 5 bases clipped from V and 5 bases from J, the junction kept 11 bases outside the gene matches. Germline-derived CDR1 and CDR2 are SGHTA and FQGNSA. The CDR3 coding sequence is TGTGCCAGCAGCCTCGCGACTAGCATCGCGGAGACCCAGTACTTC. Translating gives CASSLATSIAETQYF.

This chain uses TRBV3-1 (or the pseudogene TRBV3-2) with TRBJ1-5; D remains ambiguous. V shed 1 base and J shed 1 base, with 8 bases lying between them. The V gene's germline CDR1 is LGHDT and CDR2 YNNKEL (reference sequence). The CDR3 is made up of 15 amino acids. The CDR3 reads CASSQVSGSNQPQHF. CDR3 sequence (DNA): TGTGCCAGCAGCCAAGTCTCTGGGAGCAATCAGCCCCAGCATTTT.

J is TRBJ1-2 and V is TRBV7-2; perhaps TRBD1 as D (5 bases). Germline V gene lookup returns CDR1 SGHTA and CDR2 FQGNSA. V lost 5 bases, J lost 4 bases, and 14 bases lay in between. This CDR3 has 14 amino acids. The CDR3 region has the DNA TGTGCCAGCAGCCCTCCGGGACGCAGCTATGGCTACACCTTC. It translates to CASSPPGRSYGYTF.

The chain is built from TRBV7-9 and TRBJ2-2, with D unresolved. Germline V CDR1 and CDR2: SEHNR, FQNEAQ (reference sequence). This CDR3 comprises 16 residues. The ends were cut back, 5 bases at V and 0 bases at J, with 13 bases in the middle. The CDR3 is CASSPRADANTGELFF. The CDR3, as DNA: TGTGCCAGCAGCCCACGGGCAGACGCGAACACCGGGGAGCTGTTTTTT.

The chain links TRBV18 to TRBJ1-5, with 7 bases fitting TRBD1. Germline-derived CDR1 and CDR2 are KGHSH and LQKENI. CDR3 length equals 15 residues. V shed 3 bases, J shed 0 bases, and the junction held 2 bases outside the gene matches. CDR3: CASSPTGYSNQPQHF. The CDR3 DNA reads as TGTGCCAGCTCACCGACAGGGTATAGCAATCAGCCCCAGCATTTT.

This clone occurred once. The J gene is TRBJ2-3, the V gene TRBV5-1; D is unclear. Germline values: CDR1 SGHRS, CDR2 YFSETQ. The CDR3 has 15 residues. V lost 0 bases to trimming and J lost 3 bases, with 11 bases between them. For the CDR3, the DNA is TGCGCCAGCAGCTTGGCCAGTCTAGGAACAGATACGCAGTATTTT. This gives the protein CASSLASLGTDTQYF.

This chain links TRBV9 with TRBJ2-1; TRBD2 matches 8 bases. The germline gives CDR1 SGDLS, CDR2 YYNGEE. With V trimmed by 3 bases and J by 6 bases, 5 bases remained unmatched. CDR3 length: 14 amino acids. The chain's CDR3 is CASSAQAGGNEQFF. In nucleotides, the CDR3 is TGTGCCAGCAGCGCCCAGGCGGGAGGCAATGAGCAGTTCTTC.

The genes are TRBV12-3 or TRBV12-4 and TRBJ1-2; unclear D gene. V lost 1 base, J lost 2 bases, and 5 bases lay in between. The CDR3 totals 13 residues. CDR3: CASSLGGNYGYTF. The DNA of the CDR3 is TGTGCCAGCAGTTTAGGAGGGAACTATGGCTACACCTTC.

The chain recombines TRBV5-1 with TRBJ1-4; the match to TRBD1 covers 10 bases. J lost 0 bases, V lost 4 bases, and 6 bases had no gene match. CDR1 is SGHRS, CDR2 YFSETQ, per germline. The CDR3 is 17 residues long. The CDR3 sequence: CASSPGTGDATNEKLFF. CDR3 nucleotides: TGCGCCAGCAGCCCCGGGACAGGGGATGCAACTAATGAAAAACTGTTTTTT.

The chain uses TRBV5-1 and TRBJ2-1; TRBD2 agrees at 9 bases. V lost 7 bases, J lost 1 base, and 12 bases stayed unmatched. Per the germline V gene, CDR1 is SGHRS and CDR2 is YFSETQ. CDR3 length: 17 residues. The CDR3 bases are TGCGCCAGCTCGGGGGGAGCGGGGGGTCCGTCCTACAATGAGCAGTTCTTC. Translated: CASSGGAGGPSYNEQFF.

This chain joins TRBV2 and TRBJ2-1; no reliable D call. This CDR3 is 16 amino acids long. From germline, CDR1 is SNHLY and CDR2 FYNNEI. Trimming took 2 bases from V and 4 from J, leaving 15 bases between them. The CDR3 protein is CASSEIPGLGYNEQFF. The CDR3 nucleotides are TGTGCCAGCAGTGAAATCCCAGGCCTTGGTTACAATGAGCAGTTCTTC.

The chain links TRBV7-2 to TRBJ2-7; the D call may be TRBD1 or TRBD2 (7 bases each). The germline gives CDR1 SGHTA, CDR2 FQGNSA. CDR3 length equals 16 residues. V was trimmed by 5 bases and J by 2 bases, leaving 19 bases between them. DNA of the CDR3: TGTGCCAGCAGCCCAGGGGGAGGGCAGCTTCCCTACGAGCAGTACTTC. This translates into CASSPGGGQLPYEQYF.

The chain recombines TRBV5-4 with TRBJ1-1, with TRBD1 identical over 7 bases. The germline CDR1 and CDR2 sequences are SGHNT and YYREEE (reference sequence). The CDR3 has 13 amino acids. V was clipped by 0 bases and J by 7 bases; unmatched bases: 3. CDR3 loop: CASSLAGTDEAFF. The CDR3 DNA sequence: TGTGCCAGCAGCTTGGCCGGGACAGATGAAGCTTTCTTT.

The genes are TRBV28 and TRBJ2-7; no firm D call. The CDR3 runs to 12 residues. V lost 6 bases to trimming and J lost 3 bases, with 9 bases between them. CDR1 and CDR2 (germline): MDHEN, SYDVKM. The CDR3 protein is CASSPTDYEQYF. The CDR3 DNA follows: TGTGCCAGCAGCCCGACCGACTACGAGCAGTACTTC. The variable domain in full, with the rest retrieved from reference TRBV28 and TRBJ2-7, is DVKVTQSSRYLVKRTGEKVFLECVQDMDHENMFWYRQDPGLGLRLIYFSYDVKMKEKGDIPEGYSVSREKKERFSLILESASTNQTSMYLCASSPTDYEQYFGPGTRLTVT.

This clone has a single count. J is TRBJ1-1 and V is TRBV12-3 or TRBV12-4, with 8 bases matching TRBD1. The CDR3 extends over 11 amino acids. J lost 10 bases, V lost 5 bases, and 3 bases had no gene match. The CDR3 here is CASSPGQGAFF. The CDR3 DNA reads TGTGCCAGCAGTCCCGGACAGGGAGCTTTCTTT.

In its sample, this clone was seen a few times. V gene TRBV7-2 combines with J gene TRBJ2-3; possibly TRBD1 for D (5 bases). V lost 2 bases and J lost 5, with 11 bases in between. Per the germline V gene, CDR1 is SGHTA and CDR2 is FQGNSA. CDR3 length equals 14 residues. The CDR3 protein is CASSLRPQGDTQYF. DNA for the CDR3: TGTGCCAGCAGCTTACGCCCCCAGGGAGATACGCAGTATTTT.

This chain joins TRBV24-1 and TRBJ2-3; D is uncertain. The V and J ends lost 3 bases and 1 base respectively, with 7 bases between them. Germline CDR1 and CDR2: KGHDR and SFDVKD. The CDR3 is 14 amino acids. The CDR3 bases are TGTGCCACCAGTGATGTTACCCGCACAGATACGCAGTATTTT. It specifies CATSDVTRTDTQYF.

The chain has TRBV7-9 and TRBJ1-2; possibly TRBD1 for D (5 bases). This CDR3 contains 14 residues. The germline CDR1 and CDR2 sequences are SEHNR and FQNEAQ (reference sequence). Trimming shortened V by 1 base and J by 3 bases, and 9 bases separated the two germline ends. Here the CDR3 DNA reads TGTGCCAGCAGCTTAGTAGGGACTCACTATGGCTACACCTTC. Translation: CASSLVGTHYGYTF.

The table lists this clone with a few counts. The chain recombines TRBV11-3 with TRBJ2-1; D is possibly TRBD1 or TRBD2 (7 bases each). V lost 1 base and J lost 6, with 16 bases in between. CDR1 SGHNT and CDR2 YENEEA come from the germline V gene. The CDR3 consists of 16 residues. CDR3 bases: TGTGCCAGCAGCTTAGGGGGGGGCAGGGGGTTCAATGAGCAGTTCTTC. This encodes CASSLGGGRGFNEQFF.

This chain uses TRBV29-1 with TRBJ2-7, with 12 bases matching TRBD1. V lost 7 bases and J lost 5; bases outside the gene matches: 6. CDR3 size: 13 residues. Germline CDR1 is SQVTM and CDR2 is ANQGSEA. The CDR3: CSADGTGGNEQYF. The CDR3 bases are TGCAGCGCCGACGGGACAGGGGGCAACGAGCAGTACTTC.

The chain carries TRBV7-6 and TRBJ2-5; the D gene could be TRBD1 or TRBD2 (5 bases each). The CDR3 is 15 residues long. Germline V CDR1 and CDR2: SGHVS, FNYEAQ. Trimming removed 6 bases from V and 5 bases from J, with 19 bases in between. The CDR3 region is CASSPGARVGETQYF. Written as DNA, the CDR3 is TGTGCCAGCAGTCCCGGGGCCAGGGTAGGCGAGACCCAGTACTTC. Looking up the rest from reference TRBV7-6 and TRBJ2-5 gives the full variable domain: GAGVSQSPRYKVTKRGQDVALRCDPISGHVSLYWYRQALGQGPEFLTYFNYEAQQDKSGLPNDRFSAERPEGSISTLTIQRTEQRDSAMYRCASSPGARVGETQYFGPGTRLLVL.

The CDR3 protein is CASSMVFGNTIYF. The CDR3 nucleotides are TGTGCCAGTAGTATGGTATTTGGAAACACCATATATTTT. The chain is built from TRBV19 and TRBJ1-3, with D uncertain. CDR3 length equals 13 residues. Germline V gives CDR1 LNHDA, CDR2 SQIVND (reference sequence). With 3 bases removed from V and 3 bases from J, the gap between germline ends came to 6 bases.

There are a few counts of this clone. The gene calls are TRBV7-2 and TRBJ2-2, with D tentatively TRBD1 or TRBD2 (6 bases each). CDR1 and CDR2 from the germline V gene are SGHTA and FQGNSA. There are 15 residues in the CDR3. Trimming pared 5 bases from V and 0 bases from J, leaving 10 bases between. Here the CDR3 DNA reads TGTGCCAGCAGCCCCGGGGGCGCGAACACCGGGGAGCTGTTTTTT. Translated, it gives CASSPGGANTGELFF.

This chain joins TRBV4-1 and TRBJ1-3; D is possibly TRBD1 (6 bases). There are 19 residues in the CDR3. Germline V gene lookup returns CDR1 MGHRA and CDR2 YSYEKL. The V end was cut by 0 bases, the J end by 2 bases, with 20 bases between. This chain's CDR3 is CASSQEGGQGWGAGNTIYF. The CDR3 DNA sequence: TGCGCCAGCAGCCAAGAAGGGGGTCAGGGTTGGGGAGCTGGAAACACCATATATTTT.

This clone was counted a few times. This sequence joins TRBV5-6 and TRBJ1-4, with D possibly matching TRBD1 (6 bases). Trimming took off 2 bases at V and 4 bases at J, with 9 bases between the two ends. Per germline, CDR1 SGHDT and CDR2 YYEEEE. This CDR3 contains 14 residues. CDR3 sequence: CASSLYRVNEKLFF. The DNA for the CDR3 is TGTGCCAGCAGCTTATACAGGGTTAATGAAAAACTGTTTTTT.

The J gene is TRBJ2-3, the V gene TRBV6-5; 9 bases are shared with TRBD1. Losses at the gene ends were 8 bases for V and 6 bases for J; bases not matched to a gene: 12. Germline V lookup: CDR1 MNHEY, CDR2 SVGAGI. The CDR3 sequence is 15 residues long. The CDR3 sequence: CASGLQGAAADTQYF. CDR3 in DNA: TGTGCCAGCGGCTTACAGGGGGCAGCCGCTGATACGCAGTATTTT.